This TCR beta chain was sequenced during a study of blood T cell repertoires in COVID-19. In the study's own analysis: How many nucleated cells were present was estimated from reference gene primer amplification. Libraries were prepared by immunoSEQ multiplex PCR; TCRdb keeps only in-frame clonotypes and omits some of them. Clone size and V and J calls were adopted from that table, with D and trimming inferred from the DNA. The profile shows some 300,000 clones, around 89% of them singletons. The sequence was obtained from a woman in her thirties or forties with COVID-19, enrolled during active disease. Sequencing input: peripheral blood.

The CDR3, as DNA: TGTGCCAGCTCACCTAGCGGGGAAACCTACGAGCAGTACTTC. Amino acid sequence: CASSPSGETYEQYF. The chain combines TRBV18 with TRBJ2-7, with 8 bases lining up with TRBD2. In germline, CDR1 is KGHSH, CDR2 LQKENI. There are 14 residues in the CDR3. The V and J ends lost 3 bases and 2 bases, in that order; junction bases with no gene match: 3.